This TCR beta chain was recovered during a study of Ad26.COV2.S vaccination and SARS-CoV-2 variants. Study information: The vaccine Ad26.COV2.S was put into the muscle once, or twice with 56 days between. Whole-study findings and limits: Analyses that measured TCR breadth and depth may have underestimated total T cell responses.

Germline CDR1 reads KGHSH; CDR2 reads LQKENI. Trimming removed 3 bases from V and 6 bases from J, with 18 bases in between. The CDR3 loop spans 15 amino acids. Treatment specified: 15 to 20 received Ad26.COV2.S at low or high dose, single or two shots; about 5 received placebo; per-sample allocation not given. At day 63 after the first vaccine or placebo injection, samples were drawn. As regards this clone: The antigen is unknown.

Profiling relied on immunoSEQ multiplex PCR, and the TCRdb table lists in-frame clones only, not all of them. Here the sample spans more than 300,000 clones, around nine tenths being singletons. This TCR derives from a person between 18 and 59 years old who received the Ad26.COV2.S COVID-19 vaccine or a placebo. The chain carries TRBV18 and TRBJ2-7, with D possibly being TRBD1 (6 bases). This specimen consisted of peripheral blood, obtained in a trial of Ad26.COV2.S vaccine versus placebo. The chain's CDR3 is CASSPSGAGMVEQYF. CDR3 coding DNA: TGTGCCAGCTCACCCTCAGGGGCGGGCATGGTCGAGCAGTACTTC.